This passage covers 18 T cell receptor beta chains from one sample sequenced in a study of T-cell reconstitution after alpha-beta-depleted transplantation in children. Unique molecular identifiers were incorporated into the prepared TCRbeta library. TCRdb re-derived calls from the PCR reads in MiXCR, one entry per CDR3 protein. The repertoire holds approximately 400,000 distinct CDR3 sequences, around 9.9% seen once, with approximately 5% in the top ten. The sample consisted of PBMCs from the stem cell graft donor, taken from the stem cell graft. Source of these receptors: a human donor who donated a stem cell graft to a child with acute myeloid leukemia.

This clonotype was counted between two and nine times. DNA for the CDR3: TGCGCCAGCCATGACGGGGAGACCCAGTACTTC. Translation: CASHDGETQYF. The chain carries TRBV5-1 and TRBJ2-5, with D hard to call. V lost 7 bases to trimming and J lost 5 bases, with 9 bases between them. This CDR3 has 11 amino acids. The germline V gene encodes CDR1 SGHRS and CDR2 YFSETQ.

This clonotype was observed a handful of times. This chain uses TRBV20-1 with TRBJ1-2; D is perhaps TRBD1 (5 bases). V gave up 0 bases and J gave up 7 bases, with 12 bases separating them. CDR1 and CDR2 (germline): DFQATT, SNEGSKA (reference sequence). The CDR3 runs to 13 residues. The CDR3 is CSARDLGGRGYTF. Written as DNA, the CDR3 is TGCAGTGCTAGAGATTTGGGGGGTCGTGGCTACACCTTC.

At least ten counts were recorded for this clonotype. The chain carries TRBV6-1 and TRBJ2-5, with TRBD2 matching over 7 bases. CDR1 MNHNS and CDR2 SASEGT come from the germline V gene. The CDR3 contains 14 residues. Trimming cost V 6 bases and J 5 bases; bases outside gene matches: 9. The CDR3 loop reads CASSLGGSWETQYF. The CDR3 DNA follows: TGTGCCAGCAGCCTCGGGGGGTCCTGGGAGACCCAGTACTTC.

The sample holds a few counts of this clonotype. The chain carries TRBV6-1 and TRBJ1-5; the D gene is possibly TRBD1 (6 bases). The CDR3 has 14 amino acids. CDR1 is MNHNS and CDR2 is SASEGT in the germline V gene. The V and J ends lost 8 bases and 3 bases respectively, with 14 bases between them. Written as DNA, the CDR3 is TGTGCCAGCCTCAAGGGACACCCCAATCAGCCCCAGCATTTT. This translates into CASLKGHPNQPQHF.

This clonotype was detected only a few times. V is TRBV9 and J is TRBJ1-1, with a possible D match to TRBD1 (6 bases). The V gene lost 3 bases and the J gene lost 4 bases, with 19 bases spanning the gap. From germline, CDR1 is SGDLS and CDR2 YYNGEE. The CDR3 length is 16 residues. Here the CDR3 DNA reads TGTGCCAGCAGCGACCCCTCATTCGGGGGCTCCACTGAAGCTTTCTTT. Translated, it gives CASSDPSFGGSTEAFF.

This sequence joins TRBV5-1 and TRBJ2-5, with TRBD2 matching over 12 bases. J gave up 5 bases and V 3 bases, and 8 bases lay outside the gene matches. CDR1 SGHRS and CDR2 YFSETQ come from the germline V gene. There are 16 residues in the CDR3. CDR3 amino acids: CASSSLTSGSSETQYF. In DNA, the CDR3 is TGCGCCAGCAGCTCACTGACTAGCGGGAGTTCTGAGACCCAGTACTTC.

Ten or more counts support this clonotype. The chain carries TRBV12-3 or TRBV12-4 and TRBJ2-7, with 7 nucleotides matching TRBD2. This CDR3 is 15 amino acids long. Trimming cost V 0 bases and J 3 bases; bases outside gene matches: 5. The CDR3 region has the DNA TGTGCCAGCAGTTTAGCCTTGACTAGCTTCTACGAGCAGTACTTC. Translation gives CASSLALTSFYEQYF.

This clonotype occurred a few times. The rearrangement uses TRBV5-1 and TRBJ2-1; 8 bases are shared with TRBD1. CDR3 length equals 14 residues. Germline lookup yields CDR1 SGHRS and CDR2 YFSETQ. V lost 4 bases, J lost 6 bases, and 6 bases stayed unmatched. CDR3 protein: CASSTGQGFNEQFF. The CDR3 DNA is TGCGCCAGCAGCACAGGACAGGGTTTCAATGAGCAGTTCTTC.

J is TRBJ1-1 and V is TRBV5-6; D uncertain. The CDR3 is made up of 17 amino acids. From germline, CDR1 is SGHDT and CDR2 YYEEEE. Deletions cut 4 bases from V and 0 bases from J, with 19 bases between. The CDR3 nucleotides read TGTGCCAGCAGCCTGGAGGGCAGCAACTTCATGAACACTGAAGCTTTCTTT. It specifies CASSLEGSNFMNTEAFF.

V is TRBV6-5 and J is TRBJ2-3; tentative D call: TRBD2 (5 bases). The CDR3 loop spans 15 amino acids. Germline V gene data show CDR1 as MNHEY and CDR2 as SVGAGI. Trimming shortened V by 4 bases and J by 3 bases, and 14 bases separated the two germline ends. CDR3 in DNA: TGTGCCAGCAGTTTGAGGGAGTCTCGAACAGATACGCAGTATTTT. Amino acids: CASSLRESRTDTQYF.

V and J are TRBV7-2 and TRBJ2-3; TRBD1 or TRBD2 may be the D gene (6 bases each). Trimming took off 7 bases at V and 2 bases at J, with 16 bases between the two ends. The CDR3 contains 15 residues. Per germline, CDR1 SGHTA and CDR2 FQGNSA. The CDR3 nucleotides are TGTGCCAGCATTGCCCGGGGGCACGCCACAGATACGCAGTATTTT. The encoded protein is CASIARGHATDTQYF. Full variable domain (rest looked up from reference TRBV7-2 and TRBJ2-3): GAGVSQSPSNKVTEKGKDVELRCDPISGHTALYWYRQSLGQGLEFLIYFQGNSAPDKSGLPSDRFSAERTGGSVSTLTIQRTQQEDSAVYLCASIARGHATDTQYFGPGTRLTVL.

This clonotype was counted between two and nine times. The CDR3 sequence is CASSLDVSGGTQNNEQFF. CDR3 nucleotide sequence: TGTGCCAGCAGCTTAGACGTGAGCGGGGGAACACAGAACAATGAGCAGTTCTTC. This chain joins TRBV7-6 and TRBJ2-1; TRBD2 aligns across 8 bases. Looked up from germline, CDR1 is SGHVS and CDR2 is FNYEAQ. The CDR3 has 18 amino acids. After removal of 1 base from V and 5 bases from J, the junction contained 13 bases not matched to a gene.

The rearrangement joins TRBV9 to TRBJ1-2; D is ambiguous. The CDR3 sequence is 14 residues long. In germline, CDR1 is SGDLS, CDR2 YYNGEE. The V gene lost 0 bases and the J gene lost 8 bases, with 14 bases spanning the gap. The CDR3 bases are TGTGCCAGCAGCGTAGGTGGCAGCCTTCGGGGCTACACCTTC. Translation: CASSVGGSLRGYTF. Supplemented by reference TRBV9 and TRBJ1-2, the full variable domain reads DSGVTQTPKHLITATGQRVTLRCSPRSGDLSVYWYQQSLDQGLQFLIQYYNGEERAKGNILERFSAQQFPDLHSELNLSSLELGDSALYFCASSVGGSLRGYTFGSGTRLTVV.

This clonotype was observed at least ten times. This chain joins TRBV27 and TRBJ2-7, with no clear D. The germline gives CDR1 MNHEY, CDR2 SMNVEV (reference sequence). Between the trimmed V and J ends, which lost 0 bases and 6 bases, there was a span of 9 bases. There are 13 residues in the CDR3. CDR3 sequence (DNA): TGTGCCAGCAGTTTATCCGGCGCGACCGAGCAGTACTTC. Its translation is CASSLSGATEQYF.

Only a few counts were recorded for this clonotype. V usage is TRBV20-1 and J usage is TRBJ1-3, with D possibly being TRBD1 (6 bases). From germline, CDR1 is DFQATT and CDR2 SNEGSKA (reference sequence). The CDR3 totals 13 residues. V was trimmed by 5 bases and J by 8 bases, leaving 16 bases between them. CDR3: CSAQPTGKDTIYF. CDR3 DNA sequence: TGCAGTGCTCAGCCAACAGGGAAGGACACCATATATTTT.

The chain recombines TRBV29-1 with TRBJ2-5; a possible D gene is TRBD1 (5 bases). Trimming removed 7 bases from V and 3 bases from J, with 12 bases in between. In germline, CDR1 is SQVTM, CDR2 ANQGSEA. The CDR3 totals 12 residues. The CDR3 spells CSATGREETQYF. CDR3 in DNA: TGCAGCGCCACGGGCAGGGAAGAGACCCAGTACTTC.

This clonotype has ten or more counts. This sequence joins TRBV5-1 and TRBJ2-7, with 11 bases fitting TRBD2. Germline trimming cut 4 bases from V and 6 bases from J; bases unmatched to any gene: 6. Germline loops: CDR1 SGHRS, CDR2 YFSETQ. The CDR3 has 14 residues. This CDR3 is CASSTIAGGREQYF. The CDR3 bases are TGCGCCAGCAGCACAATAGCGGGAGGGCGCGAGCAGTACTTC.

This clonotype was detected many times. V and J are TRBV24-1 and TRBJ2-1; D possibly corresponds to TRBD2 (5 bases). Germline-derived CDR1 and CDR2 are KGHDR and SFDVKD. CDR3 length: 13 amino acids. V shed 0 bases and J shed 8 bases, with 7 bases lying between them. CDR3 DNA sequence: TGTGCCACCAGTGATTTGCGCGGGCATGAGCAGTTCTTC. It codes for CATSDLRGHEQFF.